This TCR beta chain stems from a study of cytomegalovirus exposure and HLA in healthy donors. Germline-derived CDR1 and CDR2 are MGHDK and SYGVNS. V shed 6 bases and J shed 1 base, with 7 bases lying between them. This CDR3 is 12 amino acids long. With 60 Vbeta and 13 Jbeta primers, the PCR was carried out. Repertoires were generated with immunoSEQ multiplex PCR, while TCRdb's copy carries only in-frame clones and drops some. The sample contains 240,000 or so clones, around 81% of which appear only once. V is TRBV25-1 and J is TRBJ2-7, with D possibly TRBD1 on 5 matching bases. This sequence was found in a woman in her fifties or sixties in good health and CMV-seropositive. Specimen: PBMCs. CDR3 residues: CASRGPSYEQYF. DNA of the CDR3: TGTGCCAGCAGGGGGCCTTCCTACGAGCAGTACTTC.